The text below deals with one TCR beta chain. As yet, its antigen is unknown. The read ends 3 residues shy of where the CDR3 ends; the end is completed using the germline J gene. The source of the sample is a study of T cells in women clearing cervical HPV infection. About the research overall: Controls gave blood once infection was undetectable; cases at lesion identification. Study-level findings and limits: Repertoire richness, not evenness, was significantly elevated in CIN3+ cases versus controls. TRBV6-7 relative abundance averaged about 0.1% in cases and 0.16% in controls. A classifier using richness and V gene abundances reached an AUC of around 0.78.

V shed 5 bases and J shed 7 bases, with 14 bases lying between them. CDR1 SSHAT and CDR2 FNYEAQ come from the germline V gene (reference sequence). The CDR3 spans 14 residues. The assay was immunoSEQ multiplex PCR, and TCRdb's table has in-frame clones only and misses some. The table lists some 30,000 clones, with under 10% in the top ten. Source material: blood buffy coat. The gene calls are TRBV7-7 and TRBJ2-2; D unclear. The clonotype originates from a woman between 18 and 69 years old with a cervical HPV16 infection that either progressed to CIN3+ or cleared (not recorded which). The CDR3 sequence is CASSPYTKGGELFF. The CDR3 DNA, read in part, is TGTGCCAGCAGCCCTTACACGAAGGGCGGGGAG.